These 10 T cell receptor beta chains originate from one sample sequenced in a study of CD8 T cells in Susac syndrome. RNA totalling roughly 0.45 to 1 ug underwent reverse transcription with random hexamers. TCRdb used MiXCR to reprocess the immunoSEQ multiplex PCR reads, holding one entry per CDR3 protein. The data hold approximately 200,000 distinct CDR3 sequences, with roughly 94% observed a single time. Material for sequencing was CD4+ T cells from PBMCs. The source is a human donor with multiple sclerosis.

The genes are TRBV29-1 and TRBJ1-1; D uncertain. V was trimmed by 7 bases and J by 1 base, leaving 10 bases between them. There are 12 residues in the CDR3. Germline V gene data show CDR1 as SQVTM and CDR2 as ANQGSEA. The CDR3 is CSATTANTEAFF. The CDR3 region has the DNA TGCAGCGCAACAACAGCGAACACTGAAGCTTTCTTT. The full variable domain, completed using reference TRBV29-1 and TRBJ1-1, is SAVISQKPSRDICQRGTSLTIQCQVDSQVTMMFWYRQQPGQSLTLIATANQGSEATYESGFVIDKFPISRPNLTFSTLTVSNMSPEDSSIYLCSATTANTEAFFGQGTRLTVV.

The chain has TRBV27 and TRBJ2-1, with TRBD1 matching 8 bases. Germline CDR1 is MNHEY and CDR2 is SMNVEV (reference sequence). V was pared by 4 bases and J by 1 base, with 12 bases of the junction left unmatched. The CDR3 spans 18 residues. The CDR3 reads CASSSTWTGPHSYNEQFF. DNA of the CDR3: TGTGCCAGCAGTTCCACTTGGACAGGGCCTCATTCCTACAATGAGCAGTTCTTC.

The chain couples TRBV3-1 to TRBJ1-1, with 7 bases fitting TRBD1. Looked up from germline, CDR1 is LGHDT and CDR2 is YNNKEL (reference sequence). J lost 1 base, V lost 3 bases, and 5 bases had no gene match. The CDR3 contains 15 residues. This CDR3 is CASSQNRGRNTEAFF. The CDR3 coding sequence is TGTGCCAGCAGCCAGAACAGGGGCCGGAACACTGAAGCTTTCTTT.

J is TRBJ2-1 and V is TRBV29-1; 7 nucleotides line up with TRBD2. Per germline, CDR1 SQVTM and CDR2 ANQGSEA. The CDR3 loop spans 14 amino acids. The ends lost 8 bases at V and 7 bases at J; junction bases unmatched: 14. CDR3 loop: CSTVGGIRLNEQFF. The CDR3 DNA is TGCAGCACGGTGGGGGGGATAAGGTTAAATGAGCAGTTCTTC.

The rearrangement uses TRBV6-1 and TRBJ1-6; 7 bases align to TRBD1. Trimming took 0 bases from V and 7 from J; bases not matched to a gene: 3. This CDR3 contains 15 residues. The germline gives CDR1 MNHNS, CDR2 SASEGT. In nucleotides, the CDR3 is TGTGCCAGCAGTGAAGCTGGGACAGTGAATTCACCCCTCCACTTT. Translating gives CASSEAGTVNSPLHF.

V gene TRBV7-2 combines with J gene TRBJ1-2; the match to TRBD1 covers 9 bases. This CDR3 has 15 residues. Unmatched junction bases numbered 6, after V lost 1 base and J lost 6 bases. Germline assignment: CDR1 SGHTA and CDR2 FQGNSA. CDR3 loop: CASSLEQGAQNGYTF. Written as DNA, the CDR3 is TGTGCCAGCAGCTTAGAACAGGGGGCGCAGAATGGCTACACCTTC. The full variable domain, in which reference TRBV7-2 and TRBJ1-2 provide the parts outside the CDR3, is GAGVSQSPSNKVTEKGKDVELRCDPISGHTALYWYRQSLGQGLEFLIYFQGNSAPDKSGLPSDRFSAERTGGSVSTLTIQRTQQEDSAVYLCASSLEQGAQNGYTFGSGTRLTVV.

The table lists this clonotype with a count of one. This rearrangement joins TRBV7-8 to TRBJ1-5, with 9 nucleotides matching TRBD1. J lost 7 bases, V lost 5 bases, and 12 bases had no gene match. The CDR3 consists of 16 residues. CDR1 and CDR2 from the germline V gene are SGHVS and FQNEAQ. In DNA form, the CDR3 reads TGTGCCAGCAGCCCGGCTCGGACAGGGGCTATGCAGCCCCAGCATTTT. Translated, it gives CASSPARTGAMQPQHF.

The chain employs TRBV3-1 and TRBJ1-6; a possible D gene is TRBD1 (6 bases). CDR1 is LGHDT, CDR2 YNNKEL, per germline (reference sequence). Trimming stripped 5 bases from V and 8 bases from J, with 10 bases between. This CDR3 comprises 13 residues. For the CDR3, the DNA is TGTGCCAGCAGCTTATGGACAGATTCACCCCTCCACTTT. It codes for CASSLWTDSPLHF. The full variable domain, completed using reference TRBV3-1 and TRBJ1-6, is DTAVSQTPKYLVTQMGNDKSIKCEQNLGHDTMYWYKQDSKKFLKIMFSYNNKELIINETVPNRFSPKSPDKAHLNLHINSLELGDSAVYFCASSLWTDSPLHFGNGTRLTVT.

The V and J genes are TRBV30 and TRBJ1-2; D is uncertain. V was cut by 4 bases and J by 0 bases, with 15 bases left in between. From germline, CDR1 is GTSNPN and CDR2 SVGIG (reference sequence). CDR3 length: 15 residues. In DNA form, the CDR3 reads TGTGCCTGGACGCGACTGTCCCTAGCTAACTATGGCTACACCTTC. Protein sequence: CAWTRLSLANYGYTF.

This clonotype came up a few times. The chain combines TRBV12-3 or TRBV12-4 with TRBJ2-1, with a weak D call TRBD2 (6 bases). The ends were cut back, 1 base at V and 1 base at J, with 8 bases in the middle. The CDR3 spans 15 residues. For the CDR3, the DNA is TGTGCCAGCAGTTTAGTAGGGACTTCCTACAATGAGCAGTTCTTC. As protein: CASSLVGTSYNEQFF.